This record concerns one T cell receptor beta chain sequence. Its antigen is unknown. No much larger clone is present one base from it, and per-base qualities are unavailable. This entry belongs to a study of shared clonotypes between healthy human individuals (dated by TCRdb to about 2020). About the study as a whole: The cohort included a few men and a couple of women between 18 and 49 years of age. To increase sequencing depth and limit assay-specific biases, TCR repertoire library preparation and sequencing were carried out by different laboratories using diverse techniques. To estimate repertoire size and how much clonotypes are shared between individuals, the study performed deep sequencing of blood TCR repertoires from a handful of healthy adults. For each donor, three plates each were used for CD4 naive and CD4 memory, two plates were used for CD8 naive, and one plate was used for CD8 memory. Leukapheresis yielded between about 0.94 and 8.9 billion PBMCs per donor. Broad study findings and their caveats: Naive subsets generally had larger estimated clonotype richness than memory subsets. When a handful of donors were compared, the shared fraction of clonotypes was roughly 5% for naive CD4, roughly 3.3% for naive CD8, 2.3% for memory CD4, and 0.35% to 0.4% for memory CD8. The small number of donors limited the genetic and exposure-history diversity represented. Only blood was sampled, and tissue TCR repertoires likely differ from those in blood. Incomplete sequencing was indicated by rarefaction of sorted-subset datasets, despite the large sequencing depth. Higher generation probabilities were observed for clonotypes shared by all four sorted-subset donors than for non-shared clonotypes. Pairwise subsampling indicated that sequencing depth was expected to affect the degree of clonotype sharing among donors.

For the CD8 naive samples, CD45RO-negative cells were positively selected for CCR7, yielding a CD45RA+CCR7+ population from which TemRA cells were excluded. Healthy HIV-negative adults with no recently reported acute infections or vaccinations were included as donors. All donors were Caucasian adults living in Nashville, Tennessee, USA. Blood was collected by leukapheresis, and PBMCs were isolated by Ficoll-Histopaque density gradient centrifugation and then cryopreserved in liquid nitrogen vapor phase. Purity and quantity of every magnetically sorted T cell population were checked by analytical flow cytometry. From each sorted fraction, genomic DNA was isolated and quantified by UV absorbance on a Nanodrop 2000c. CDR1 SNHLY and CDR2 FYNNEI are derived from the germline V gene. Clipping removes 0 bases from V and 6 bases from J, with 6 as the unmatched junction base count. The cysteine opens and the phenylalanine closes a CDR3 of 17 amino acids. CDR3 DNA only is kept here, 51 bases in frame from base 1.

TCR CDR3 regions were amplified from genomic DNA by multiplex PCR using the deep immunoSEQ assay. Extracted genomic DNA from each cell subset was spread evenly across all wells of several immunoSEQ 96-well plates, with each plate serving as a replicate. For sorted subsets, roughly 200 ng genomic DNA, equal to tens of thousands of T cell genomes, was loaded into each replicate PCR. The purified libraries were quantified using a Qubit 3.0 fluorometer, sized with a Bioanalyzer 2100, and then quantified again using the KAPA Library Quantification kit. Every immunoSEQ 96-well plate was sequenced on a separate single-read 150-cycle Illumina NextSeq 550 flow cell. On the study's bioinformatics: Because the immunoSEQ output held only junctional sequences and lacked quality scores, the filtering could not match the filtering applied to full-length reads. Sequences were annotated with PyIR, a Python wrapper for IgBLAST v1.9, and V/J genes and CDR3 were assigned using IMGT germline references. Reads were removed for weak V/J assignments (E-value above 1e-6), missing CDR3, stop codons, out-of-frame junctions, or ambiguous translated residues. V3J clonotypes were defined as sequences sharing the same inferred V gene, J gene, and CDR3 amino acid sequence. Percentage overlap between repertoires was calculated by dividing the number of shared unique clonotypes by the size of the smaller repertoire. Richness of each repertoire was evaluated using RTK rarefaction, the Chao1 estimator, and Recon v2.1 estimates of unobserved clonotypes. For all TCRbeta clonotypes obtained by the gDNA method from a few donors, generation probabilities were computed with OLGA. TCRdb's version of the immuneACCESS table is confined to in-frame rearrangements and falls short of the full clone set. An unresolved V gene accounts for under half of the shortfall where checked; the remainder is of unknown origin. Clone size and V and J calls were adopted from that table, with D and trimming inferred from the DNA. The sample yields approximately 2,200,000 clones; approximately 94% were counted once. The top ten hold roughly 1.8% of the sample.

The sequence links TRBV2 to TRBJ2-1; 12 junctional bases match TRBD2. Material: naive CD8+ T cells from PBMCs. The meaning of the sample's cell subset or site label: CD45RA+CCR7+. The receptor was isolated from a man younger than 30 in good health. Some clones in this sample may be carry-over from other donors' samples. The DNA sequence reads TGTGCCAGCAGTGAAGCGCTGGGACTAGCGGGTCCCAATGAGCAGTTCTTC. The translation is CASSEALGLAGPNEQFF.